This T cell receptor (beta chain) originates from a study of CD4+ T cells in melanoma (dated 2022 in TCRdb). For the study in its entirety: The study investigated neoantigen-specific CD4+ T cells in human melanoma.

The donors were melanoma patients. To prepare the library, the immunoSEQ multiplex PCR assay was applied. Here the immuneACCESS table is served through TCRdb, limited to in-frame sequences with V and J called. Missing clones are a known gap in these copies; in checked studies unresolved V genes cover under half, and the rest lacks a known reason. Recorded for this sample are 18,000 or so clones; over 70% of them occurred a single time. Of the sample, 5.4% is held by the ten largest clones. With regard to this clone: What this receptor recognizes is not known. No much larger clone exists at a distance of one base, and base qualities are not known.

V and J are truncated by 6 bases and 5 bases respectively, leaving an intervening sequence of 14 bases. The germline V gene supplies CDR1 MGHRA and CDR2 YSYEKL. Spanning cysteine to phenylalanine, the CDR3 consists of 14 amino acids. Only the CDR3 region is kept as DNA, spanning 42 bases read in frame from base 1. On the study overall, not on this receptor specifically: Neoantigen-specific CD4+ T cells in melanoma were reported to show diverse differentiation states. The report described a correlation between neoantigen-specific CD4+ T cells and the function of CD8+ T cells, macrophages and B cells.

Sequenced material: cells from a culture (not recorded whether cultured in vitro). The chain joins TRBV4-1 to TRBJ2-1, with the D gene call left open. The receptor was derived from a human donor with melanoma. The CDR3 reads CASRRIVGNNEQFF. The sequenced DNA is TGCGCCAGCAGGAGGATAGTGGGGAACAATGAGCAGTTCTTC.